This T cell receptor beta chain stems from a study of blood T cell repertoires in COVID-19. V lost 2 bases, J lost 0 bases, and 0 bases stayed unmatched. The length of the CDR3 is 15 residues. CDR1 is ENHRY, CDR2 SYGVKD, per germline. Generated by immunoSEQ multiplex PCR, the TCRdb table keeps only in-frame clones and is missing some. The table has fewer than 250,000 clones, less than 90% seen once. Sequencing used PBMCs or T cells enriched from blood (not recorded which). The chain links TRBV10-3 to TRBJ2-1; 8 bases align to TRBD1. The sequence derives from a woman in her thirties or forties who had recovered from COVID-19. The CDR3 loop is CAISETGGSYNEQFF. As DNA, the CDR3 is TGTGCCATCAGTGAGACAGGGGGCTCCTACAATGAGCAGTTCTTC.